The present T cell receptor beta chain was sequenced within a study of a mutant IDH1 vaccine in newly diagnosed glioma. Study as a whole: Vaccines began 4-6 weeks after radiotherapy alone, or with temozolomide cycles.

Sequenced by immunoSEQ multiplex PCR; TCRdb stores in-frame clones only, minus some. The sample includes 30,000 to 45,000 clones, roughly 70% of them seen just once. V was pared by 5 bases and J by 1 base, with 15 bases between. Germline V gives CDR1 SGHTS, CDR2 YDEGEE. This CDR3 is 15 amino acids long. Points from the study as a whole: Pseudoprogression apparently lacked any relation to changes in top peripheral T cell clonotypes.

Regarding time point: week 47, end of study. The vaccine gave 300 ug of a 20-mer mutant IDH1 peptide subcutaneously per dose. Of note for this clone: Its antigen remains unidentified.

This chain uses TRBV5-8 with TRBJ2-5; D is undetermined. The sample consisted of PBMCs, taken from a glioma patient whose treatment included an IDH1 peptide vaccine. This sequence originates from a middle-aged man with glioma. This chain's CDR3 is CASRTRSKPQETQYF. CDR3 in DNA: TGTGCCAGCAGGACCCGATCGAAACCCCAAGAGACCCAGTACTTC.